This T cell receptor beta chain was captured in a study of blood T cell repertoires in COVID-19 (TCRdb year 2020). Looking at the study overall: Samples covering the acute and convalescent phases of COVID-19 were provided by collaborators in the United States, Italy and Spain. The samples were drawn from the first 160 participants of the ongoing ImmuneRACE study and from 1,254 subjects provided by 6 global collaborators. Where HLA class I and class II types were available, the types were taken from metadata supplied by the sample provider, not from assay-based typing. The repertoires were released in a freely available public database meant as a resource for research on the immune response to SARS-CoV-2. The material from the prospective study consisted of cDNA or gDNA derived from T cells, B-cell-depleted T cells, or PBMCs. Nearly every sample came with metadata listing a de-identified subject ID, COVID-19 status, age in years and sex. Subjects who had been exposed to COVID-19, were actively infected with it, or had recovered from it provided the deeply sampled blood TCRbeta repertoires that made up the dataset.

Germline trimming amounts to 0 bases on V and 6 bases on J, with 5 as the count of junction bases outside the gene matches. The germline V gene yields SGHRS for CDR1 and YFSETQ for CDR2. The CDR3 sequence holds 14 residues, the cysteine and phenylalanine included. The sequence is cut down to CDR3 DNA, 42 bases in frame from base 1. TCRbeta CDR3 regions were amplified from genomic DNA by means of the immunoSEQ Assay, a bias-controlled multiplex PCR. The source study handled its data this way. Within the assay, amplification of reference gene primers was used to estimate how many nucleated cells each sample contained. Sequence reads were collapsed and filtered to measure the absolute abundance of every unique TCRbeta CDR3 rearrangement. For each sample, productive Simpson clonality was calculated by taking the square root of Simpson's diversity index across productive rearrangements. The immuneACCESS repertoire file appears here via TCRdb, limited to in-frame rearrangements. These files lack a portion of the clones; in checked studies, under half of the deficit traces to unresolved V genes, and the cause of the others is not known. Clonal size and the V and J genes are those of that table, whereas D and trimming came from the DNA. The table for this sample lists some 46,000 clones; 87% of them were counted only once. The top ten constitute approximately 4.3% of the sample.

This clone was detected only a few times. Its cognate antigen has yet to be identified. No base-level quality is on record; no much larger clone is a single base apart. Each collaborating institution followed its own protocols to collect whole blood in K2EDTA tubes. Collaborator samples were shipped for TCRbeta analysis as frozen whole blood, isolated PBMCs, or DNA extracted from either sample type. General study outcomes and caveats: The amount of clinical and demographic metadata varied by source and participant and was provided uncurated.

The TCR originated in a human donor in a cohort sampled during active COVID-19. Sample: peripheral blood. The chain is made from TRBV5-1 and TRBJ2-7, with 8 bases matching TRBD2. The sequenced DNA: TGCGCCAGCAGCTTGGATGGACTAGCATCCGAGCAGTACTTC. Its translation is CASSLDGLASEQYF.